The 9 T cell receptor beta chains listed next were all sequenced from one sample in a study of cytomegalovirus exposure and HLA in healthy donors. It was with 60 Vbeta and 13 Jbeta primers that the PCR ran. TCRdb keeps only in-frame clones here, not all; method: immunoSEQ multiplex PCR. The sample contains about 110,000 clones, roughly 13% of which appear only once. Material: PBMCs. Receptors were obtained from a middle-aged man in good health and CMV-seropositive.

This clone was found a few times. The chain employs TRBV9 and TRBJ2-7, with D possibly TRBD1 on 6 matching bases. The CDR3 is 14 amino acids. The germline CDR1 and CDR2 sequences are SGDLS and YYNGEE. V was shortened by 0 bases and J by 2 bases, with 9 bases between the two germline ends. CDR3 coding DNA: TGTGCCAGCAGCGTAGCTGGGGGCACCTACGAGCAGTACTTC. Its translation: CASSVAGGTYEQYF.

The genes are TRBV13 and TRBJ1-1; 7 bases fit TRBD1. Germline V lookup: CDR1 PRHDT, CDR2 FYEKMQ (reference sequence). Unmatched junction bases numbered 7, after V lost 5 bases and J lost 1 base. This CDR3 spans 15 amino acids. The chain's CDR3 is CASSPPGQSNTEAFF. The CDR3 DNA reads TGTGCCAGCAGCCCACCGGGACAGTCGAACACTGAAGCTTTCTTT. The entire variable domain, with the rest obtained from reference TRBV13 and TRBJ1-1, is as follows: AAGVIQSPRHLIKEKRETATLKCYPIPRHDTVYWYQQGPGQDPQFLISFYEKMQSDKGSIPDRFSAQQFSDYHSELNMSSLELGDSALYFCASSPPGQSNTEAFFGQGTRLTVV.

The chain is built from TRBV6-5 and TRBJ2-1, with a possible D match to TRBD2 (6 bases). This CDR3 is 14 amino acids long. Germline V gives CDR1 MNHEY, CDR2 SVGAGI. V gave up 2 bases and J gave up 7 bases, with 12 bases separating them. CDR3 nucleotide sequence: TGTGCCAGCAGTTACCGGGACTCGAGGAATGAGCAGTTCTTC. Translated: CASSYRDSRNEQFF.

The chain combines TRBV7-9 with TRBJ2-7, with TRBD2 matching over 11 bases. Trimming cost V 5 bases and J 2 bases; bases outside gene matches: 5. The CDR3 has 15 amino acids. Looked up from germline, CDR1 is SEHNR and CDR2 is FQNEAQ (reference sequence). The CDR3 bases are TGTGCCAGCAGCCCGACTAGCGGGGACCCCTACGAGCAGTACTTC. It codes for CASSPTSGDPYEQYF.

This clone was picked up a small number of times. The chain employs TRBV28 and TRBJ1-1; D perhaps matches TRBD1 (6 bases). Between the trimmed V and J ends, which lost 6 bases and 8 bases, there was a span of 16 bases. Germline V gene lookup returns CDR1 MDHEN and CDR2 SYDVKM. The CDR3 consists of 13 residues. CDR3 in amino acids: CASRFITGSEAFF. The CDR3 DNA is TGTGCCAGCAGATTTATCACAGGGAGCGAAGCTTTCTTT.

This clone turned up a few times. This chain joins TRBV2 and TRBJ2-1, with 7 positions matching TRBD2. The CDR3 consists of 15 residues. Germline V gene data show CDR1 as SNHLY and CDR2 as FYNNEI. The V gene end was trimmed by 7 bases and the J gene end by 7 bases; junction bases not matched to a gene: 13. The CDR3 protein is CASTPSGPPENEQFF. The CDR3 DNA sequence: TGTGCCAGCACACCTAGCGGTCCTCCAGAGAATGAGCAGTTCTTC. Supplemented by reference TRBV2 and TRBJ2-1, the full variable domain reads EPEVTQTPSHQVTQMGQEVILRCVPISNHLYFYWYRQILGQKVEFLVSFYNNEISEKSEIFDDQFSVERPDGSNFTLKIRSTKLEDSAMYFCASTPSGPPENEQFFGPGTRLTVL.

This clone showed up just a few times. V gene TRBV30 combines with J gene TRBJ2-5, with a tentative D call TRBD1 (5 bases). Germline V CDR1 and CDR2: GTSNPN, SVGIG (reference sequence). The CDR3 is 12 residues long. Here the CDR3 reads CARRGTQETQYF. In DNA form, the CDR3 reads TGTGCGCGAAGGGGAACCCAAGAGACCCAGTACTTC. The whole variable domain, filled in from reference TRBV30 and TRBJ2-5, reads SQTIHQWPATLVQPVGSPLSLECTVEGTSNPNLYWYRQAAGRGLQLLFYSVGIGQISSEVPQNLSASRPQDRQFILSSKKLLLSDSGFYLCARRGTQETQYFGPGTRLLVL.

This clone occurred a few times. This sequence joins TRBV7-8 and TRBJ1-4; D call uncertain. The CDR3 contains 12 residues. Trimming left V 1 base short and J 8 bases short, with 5 bases between. Germline CDR1 and CDR2: SGHVS and FQNEAQ. The CDR3, as DNA: TGTGCCAGCAGCTTAGTGACAGAAAAACTGTTTTTT. Encoded protein: CASSLVTEKLFF.

The V and J genes are TRBV6-5 and TRBJ2-7; 11 bases align to TRBD2. The CDR3 length is 15 residues. Germline V lookup: CDR1 MNHEY, CDR2 SVGAGI. Trimming at V came to 6 bases and at J to 5 bases, leaving 9 bases not matched to a gene. The CDR3, as DNA: TGTGCCAGCAGGCCCCCCCTAGCGGGAGGCCACGAGCAGTACTTC. The encoded protein is CASRPPLAGGHEQYF.